The rows below give T cell receptor beta chains drawn from one sample of a study of spatial heterogeneity in lung cancer. Each CDR3 protein is one row after TCRdb ran MiXCR on the 5' RACE reads. The data show some 21,000 distinct CDR3 sequences, under 8% seen once. The sample was lung tumor tissue, taken at surgery. These TCRs come from a male donor with early-stage non-small cell lung cancer. Each CDR3 is given with its conserved first and last residue. A D gene is named only where the DNA matches it firmly. Some rows have no size entry. The others give once, few or many, or a class for an expanded clone.

>TRBJ2-5|.|TRBV28|many
TGTGCCAGCAGTCCATGGATCAAGACCCAGTACTTC
CASSPWIKTQYF
>TRBJ2-6|.|TRBV5-4|many
TGTGCCAGCAGCTGGGGAGTGAGCCTCTCTGGGGCCAACGTCCTGACTTTC
CASSWGVSLSGANVLTF
>TRBJ1-5|.|TRBV11-2|many
TGTGCCAGCAGCTTAGCGGATGGAGGGCAGCCCCAGCATTTT
CASSLADGGQPQHF
>TRBJ2-7|.|TRBV20-1|many
TGCAGTGCTAACCGAGGCCCCGAGCAGTACTTC
CSANRGPEQYF
>TRBJ2-7|TRBD2|TRBV20-1|many
TGCAGTGCCCGATACCCCCTCCTAGCGGAGGGGCAGTACTTC
CSARYPLLAEGQYF
>TRBJ2-7|TRBD2|TRBV14|many
TGTGCCAGCAGCGAAAGGCGGGGGGCGTCCTACGAGCAGTACTTC
CASSERRGASYEQYF
>TRBJ2-7|.|TRBV5-1|.
TGCGCCAGCAGCTTGGCCCTGGGTATCTACGAGCAGTACTTC
CASSLALGIYEQYF
>TRBJ1-5|.|TRBV6-4|.
TGTGCCAGCAGTCGGGGGAATGATCAGCCCCAGCATTTT
CASSRGNDQPQHF
>TRBJ2-3|.|TRBV20-1|.
TGCAGTGCTAGAAAAGGGGGACGGGCAGATACGCAGTATTTT
CSARKGGRADTQYF
>TRBJ2-1|.|TRBV11-2|few
TGTGCCAGCAGCCAGGAGGGTAGCCAAACCTACAATGAGCAGTTCTTC
CASSQEGSQTYNEQFF
>TRBJ2-7|.|TRBV12-3/TRBV12-4|few
TGTGCCAGCAGTTCGACACAGGTTGGGTACGAGCAGTACTTC
CASSSTQVGYEQYF
>TRBJ1-6|.|TRBV7-8|many
TGTGCCAGCAGCTTAGAACCGGGCAGAGCTTCACCCCTCCACTTT
CASSLEPGRASPLHF
>TRBJ2-1|TRBD1|TRBV5-1|many
TGCGCCAGCAGCGGACAGGGCAATGAGCAGTTCTTC
CASSGQGNEQFF
>TRBJ1-1|TRBD1|TRBV7-9|many
TGTGCCAGCAGCCTCGACAGGGGATGGACTGAAGCTTTCTTT
CASSLDRGWTEAFF
>TRBJ2-7|TRBD1|TRBV7-6|many
TGTGCCAGCAGTCCTGGCGACAGGGGGTTAACCGGCGAGCAGTACTTC
CASSPGDRGLTGEQYF
>TRBJ2-7|.|TRBV10-3|many
TGTGCCATCAGCGCTAGCAATCCCTCGGGGGAGCAGTACTTC
CAISASNPSGEQYF
>TRBJ2-5|.|TRBV28|many
TGTGCCAGCAGTTTCCTATCGCCTGGGAGGACCCAGTACTTC
CASSFLSPGRTQYF
>TRBJ1-6|.|TRBV28|many
TGTGCCAGCAGTCTTCGGACGGCCGTTAATTCACCCCTCCACTTT
CASSLRTAVNSPLHF
>TRBJ2-7|.|TRBV9|.
TGTGCCAGCAGCGATGGGTCCTCCTACGAGCAGTACTTC
CASSDGSSYEQYF
>TRBJ2-5|TRBD1|TRBV28|medium-sized
TGTGCCAGCAGGCGACAGGGGGCGCATAGGACCCAGTACTTC
CASRRQGAHRTQYF
>TRBJ2-7|.|TRBV18|.
TGTGCCAGCTCCCTCCTCCGGGACCGGTCCTTACTTTACGAGCAGTACTTC
CASSLLRDRSLLYEQYF
>TRBJ2-3|.|TRBV7-2|many
TGTGCCAGCAGCTTAGATGTGGGCCTAAAAGATACGCAGTATTTT
CASSLDVGLKDTQYF
>TRBJ1-1|.|TRBV30|few
TGTGCCTGGAGTACCCTGGGAAGGACTGAAGCTTTCTTT
CAWSTLGRTEAFF
>TRBJ2-5|.|TRBV5-1|.
TGCGCCAGCAGAGCCGGAGGGGGACCAAGGACCCAGTACTTC
CASRAGGGPRTQYF
>TRBJ2-1|.|TRBV3-1|few
TGTGCCAGCAGCCAACACGGACCCAATGAGCAGTTCTTC
CASSQHGPNEQFF
>TRBJ1-1|TRBD1|TRBV7-2|few
TGTGCCAGCAGCCAGGACAGGGGGGTCTCTGAAGCTTTCTTT
CASSQDRGVSEAFF
>TRBJ1-4|.|TRBV7-8|many
TGTGCCAGCAGCTCCCGGAGGGTGGGTGAAAAACTGTTTTTT
CASSSRRVGEKLFF
>TRBJ1-5|TRBD1|TRBV20-1|.
TGCAGTGCTCCGAAGTCACAGGGGTTCGGCAATCAGCCCCAGCATTTT
CSAPKSQGFGNQPQHF
>TRBJ2-5|TRBD2|TRBV6-5|many
TGTGCCAGCAGTCGTCAGCCGGGACTAGCGGGAGATGGGGAGACCCAGTACTTC
CASSRQPGLAGDGETQYF
>TRBJ2-5|.|TRBV20-1|many
TGCAGTGCTAATTTCCAAGAGACCCAGTACTTC
CSANFQETQYF
>TRBJ2-7|.|TRBV9|.
TGTGCCAGCAGCCCGGGATATTACGAGCAGTACTTC
CASSPGYYEQYF
>TRBJ2-5|TRBD1|TRBV14|.
TGTGCCAGCAGCCCCGTGACAGGGGGAGAGACCCAGTACTTC
CASSPVTGGETQYF
>TRBJ2-7|.|TRBV20-1|.
TGCAGTGCCGGCCCCGGAGGAGCCTACGCGCAGTACTTC
CSAGPGGAYAQYF
>TRBJ1-3|.|TRBV27|.
TGTGCCAGCAGTCCTTCTATGTCCGGAAACACCATATATTTT
CASSPSMSGNTIYF
>TRBJ1-4|.|TRBV7-2|many
TGTGCCAGCAGCTTTCAGGGCGTGGAGGGAAAACTGTTTTTT
CASSFQGVEGKLFF
>TRBJ2-5|.|TRBV7-9|medium-sized
TGTGCCAGCAGCTTAGGCAGGACGTCCGTGGAGACCCAGTACTTC
CASSLGRTSVETQYF
>TRBJ2-3|TRBD2|TRBV3-1|many
TGTGCCAGCAGCCAATCTAGCGGGGATACGCAGTATTTT
CASSQSSGDTQYF
>TRBJ1-2|.|TRBV19|many
TGTGCCACCCACCGCGGAGGCAAACGCGACTATGGCTACACCTTC
CATHRGGKRDYGYTF
>TRBJ2-7|.|TRBV7-2|.
TGTGCCAGCAGCATCGGGTCCTCCTCCTACGAGCAGTACTTC
CASSIGSSSYEQYF
>TRBJ2-5|.|TRBV27|many
TGTGCCAGCAGTTCCTTATTAGCGGCCCAAGAGACCCAGTACTTC
CASSSLLAAQETQYF
>TRBJ1-3|.|TRBV9|few
TGTGCCAGCAGCTTCCAGGTCTCTGGAAACACCATATATTTT
CASSFQVSGNTIYF
>TRBJ2-7|.|TRBV7-9|many
TGTGCCAGCAGCTCAAAGTGGAATGGGGACGAGCAGTACTTC
CASSSKWNGDEQYF
>TRBJ2-1|.|TRBV20-1|many
TGCAGTGCTAGAGCGGGACATTCCTACAATGAGCAGTTCTTC
CSARAGHSYNEQFF
>TRBJ2-2|TRBD1|TRBV9|many
TGTGCCAGCAGAACAGGGGCTCTAGGCGGGGAGCTGTTTTTT
CASRTGALGGELFF
>TRBJ1-5|TRBD1|TRBV24-1|few
TGTGCCACCAGTGATTTTTGGACAAATCCCGGGACAGCCCCAGCCGGCAATCAGCCCCAGCATTTT
CATSDFWTNPGTAPAGNQPQHF
>TRBJ2-3|TRBD1|TRBV7-2|many
TGTGCCAGCAGTTCACAGGGGGCAATGTCAGATACGCAGTATTTT
CASSSQGAMSDTQYF
>TRBJ1-5|TRBD1|TRBV28|many
TGTGCCAGCAGTTCGACAGGGTATAGCAATCAGCCCCAGCATTTT
CASSSTGYSNQPQHF
>TRBJ1-2|TRBD1|TRBV14|many
TGTGCCAGCAGCCGTCAGGGGGCGACTACTATTGGCTACACCTTC
CASSRQGATTIGYTF
>TRBJ2-3|.|TRBV30|many
TGTGCCTGGAGCAGGGACTCTTCAGATACGCAGTATTTT
CAWSRDSSDTQYF
>TRBJ2-7|TRBD2|TRBV27|many
TGTGCCAGCAGGCTAAGCCTTGGGACTACCTACGAGCAGTACTTC
CASRLSLGTTYEQYF
>TRBJ2-2|.|TRBV19|few
TGTGCCAGTAGTATGACGGGCGGGCTGTTTTTT
CASSMTGGLFF
>TRBJ2-7|TRBD1|TRBV4-2|many
TGTGCCAGCAGCCGGGAAGGGACAGGGGCGGCCGAGCAGTACTTC
CASSREGTGAAEQYF
>TRBJ2-4|.|TRBV28|many
TGTGCCAGCAGTCCCCTTGGGGTAGCCAAAAACATTCAGTACTTC
CASSPLGVAKNIQYF